The 4 T cell receptor beta chains listed next were all sequenced from one sample in a study of CD8+CD57+ T cells in acquired aplastic anemia. Investigators profiled TCR beta VDJ and CDR3 from genomic DNA template. TCRdb reprocessed the reads with MiXCR, giving one entry per CDR3 protein. Counted here are some 98,000 distinct CDR3 sequences, around 62% occurring once; the ten biggest clones make up 65%. Patients who underwent sequencing had shown CD8+CD57+ cell expansion by flow cytometry. The sample was sorted CD4+, CD8+, or CD8+CD57+ T cells (not recorded which) from PBMCs. The receptors stem from a human donor with aplastic anemia.

V is TRBV2 and J is TRBJ2-1; 7 bases agree with TRBD1. CDR1 SNHLY and CDR2 FYNNEI come from the germline V gene. The V segment lost 1 base and the J segment 7 bases; nucleotides outside the gene matches: 4. The CDR3 is 14 amino acids. CDR3 sequence: CASSEGQGGNEQFF. CDR3 coding DNA: TGTGCCAGCAGTGAAGGACAGGGCGGAAATGAGCAGTTCTTC.

The gene calls are TRBV20-1 and TRBJ2-5, with D perhaps being TRBD1 or TRBD2 (5 bases each). This CDR3 has 13 amino acids. Trimming removed 3 bases from V and 3 bases from J, with 11 bases in between. CDR1 and CDR2 (germline): DFQATT, SNEGSKA (reference sequence). This CDR3 is CSARGTQEETQYF. The CDR3 region has the DNA TGCAGTGCTAGGGGGACCCAGGAAGAGACCCAGTACTTC.

The V and J genes are TRBV29-1 and TRBJ2-1; D uncertain. The CDR3 is 12 residues long. Germline CDR1 SQVTM, CDR2 ANQGSEA. V shed 3 bases and J shed 7 bases, with 10 bases lying between them. In nucleotides, the CDR3 is TGCAGCGTTGACGCCCTCCCTAATGAGCAGTTCTTC. Translating gives CSVDALPNEQFF.

The V gene is TRBV2, the J gene TRBJ2-7; D gene ambiguous. CDR3 size: 13 residues. CDR1 is SNHLY, CDR2 FYNNEI, per germline. Trimming removed 6 bases from V and 2 bases from J, with 11 bases in between. The CDR3 DNA sequence: TGTGCCAGCAGAATCGACGGAACCTACGAGCAGTACTTC. Translation gives CASRIDGTYEQYF.